Many counts were recorded for the clone carrying this T cell receptor (beta chain). An approximately 10 ml volume of fresh peripheral blood provided the PBMCs. There were TCR beta CDR3 regions amplified from RNA transcripts. HTBI primers drove first-round RT-PCR of the TCR CDR3. TCRdb processed the multiplex PCR reads anew with MiXCR; each CDR3 protein has one entry. The table lists 300,000 to 400,000 distinct CDR3 sequences, around 20% of them singletons. The entry originates in a study of T cells in Graves' hyperthyroidism and ophthalmopathy. Background on the study: Any treatment followed the collection of peripheral blood at initial diagnosis.

In germline, CDR1 is MNHEY, CDR2 SVGEGT. V was pared by 2 bases and J by 0 bases, with 4 bases between. This CDR3 has 14 residues. V and J are TRBV6-2 or TRBV6-3 and TRBJ2-2; D gene uncertain. Input material: blood. The TCR was taken from a woman aged 50 to 65 with Graves' hyperthyroidism. CDR3 residues: CASSYQANTGELFF. The DNA for the CDR3 is TGTGCCAGCAGTTACCAGGCGAACACCGGGGAGCTGTTTTTT.